This is a list of T cell receptor beta chains from one sample in a study of identical twins. TCRdb reanalysed the 5' RACE reads using MiXCR and keeps one entry per CDR3 protein. The table shows about 390,000 distinct CDR3 sequences, with approximately 9.1% occurring only once. The sequencing input was naive T cells sorted from blood. Receptor source: a woman between 45 and 65 years old in good health. Each CDR3 is given with its conserved first and last residue. The D gene is left open where the match is weak. Size is omitted from some rows. Given values are once, few, many or a class for expanded clones.

V,J,size,D,CDR3,DNA
TRBV7-9,TRBJ1-1,many,NA,CASSLVQLEAFF,TGTGCCAGCAGCTTAGTACAGCTCGAAGCTTTCTTT
TRBV7-8,TRBJ2-2,few,NA,CASSPSQIQGAKRVPNTGELFF,TGTGCCAGCAGCCCCTCCCAGATACAGGGAGCAAAAAGGGTACCGAACACCGGGGAGCTGTTTTTT
TRBV20-1,TRBJ2-1,many,NA,CSAILGESSYNEQFF,TGCAGTGCTATCCTTGGGGAGAGCTCCTACAATGAGCAGTTCTTC
TRBV4-1,TRBJ2-1,few,NA,CASSPPAGREFF,TGCGCCAGCAGCCCCCCTGCCGGCAGGGAGTTCTTC
TRBV4-1,TRBJ2-1,few,NA,CASSQVGSGNEQFF,TGCGCCAGCAGCCAAGTTGGTTCGGGAAATGAGCAGTTCTTC
TRBV7-9,TRBJ2-1,few,TRBD2,CASSRVSGNPYNEQFF,TGTGCCAGCAGCCGAGTGAGCGGGAACCCCTACAATGAGCAGTTCTTC
TRBV6-5,TRBJ2-1,few,NA,CASSLDRYEQFF,TGTGCCAGCAGCCTGGACAGATATGAGCAGTTCTTC
TRBV5-1,TRBJ2-2,few,NA,CASSFRVGELFF,TGCGCCAGCAGCTTCAGGGTCGGGGAGCTGTTTTTT
TRBV11-2,TRBJ1-2,NA,NA,CASSLGNNGYTF,TGTGCCAGCAGCTTAGGGAATAATGGCTACACCTTC
TRBV5-1,TRBJ2-7,NA,TRBD1,CASSITRDRSPYEQYF,TGCGCCAGCAGCATCACCCGGGACAGGAGCCCCTACGAGCAGTACTTC
TRBV28,TRBJ2-1,NA,NA,CASSSVGGREFF,TGTGCCAGCAGCTCCGTAGGGGGGCGGGAGTTCTTC
TRBV5-1,TRBJ2-3,NA,NA,CASSLIRGRGTDTQYF,TGCGCCAGCAGCTTGATTCGTGGTAGAGGCACAGATACGCAGTATTTT
TRBV11-2,TRBJ2-1,few,NA,CASSLMGDEQFF,TGTGCCAGCAGCTTAATGGGGGATGAGCAGTTCTTC
TRBV5-5,TRBJ1-1,NA,NA,CASSAPPEGRAEAFF,TGTGCCAGCAGCGCCCCCCCTGAGGGGCGCGCTGAAGCTTTCTTT
TRBV9,TRBJ2-3,NA,TRBD2,CASSVATGMAGGYTDTQYF,TGTGCCAGCAGCGTAGCTACAGGGATGGCGGGAGGCTACACAGATACGCAGTATTTT
TRBV5-1,TRBJ2-2,few,NA,CASSFVYTGELFF,TGCGCCAGCAGCTTTGTGTACACCGGGGAGCTGTTTTTT
TRBV29-1,TRBJ2-1,many,NA,CSVEDRGRGDEQFF,TGCAGCGTTGAAGACCGGGGGCGTGGGGATGAGCAGTTCTTC
TRBV14,TRBJ2-1,many,NA,CASSQVGGSSYNEQFF,TGTGCCAGCAGCCAAGTAGGAGGTAGCTCCTACAATGAGCAGTTCTTC
TRBV5-1,TRBJ1-4,NA,NA,CASSLAIIGGSGNEKLFF,TGCGCCAGCAGCTTGGCCATAATAGGTGGCTCGGGGAATGAAAAACTGTTTTTT
TRBV7-8,TRBJ2-1,few,TRBD2,CASSTGLRRGVNEQFF,TGTGCCAGCAGCACGGGACTACGCCGGGGTGTGAATGAGCAGTTCTTC